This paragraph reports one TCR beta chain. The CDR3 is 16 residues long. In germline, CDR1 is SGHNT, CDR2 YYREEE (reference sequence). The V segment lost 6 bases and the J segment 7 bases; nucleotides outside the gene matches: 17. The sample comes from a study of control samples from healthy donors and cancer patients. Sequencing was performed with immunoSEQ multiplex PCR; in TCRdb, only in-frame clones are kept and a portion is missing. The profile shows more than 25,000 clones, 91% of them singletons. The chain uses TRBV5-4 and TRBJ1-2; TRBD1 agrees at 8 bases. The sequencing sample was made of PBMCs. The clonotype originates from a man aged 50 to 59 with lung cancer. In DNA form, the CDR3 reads TGTGCCAGCACCAATGGGGATACAGGGGGTTATGGTGGCTACACCTTC. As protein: CASTNGDTGGYGGYTF.